Shown below are 20 T cell receptor beta chains from a single sample sequenced in a study of blood T cells in healthy people across ages. Then a second PCR, running roughly 7 to 11 cycles, was carried out with a sample-barcoded 5' primer and a J-beta primer mix. TCRdb processed the 5' RACE reads anew with MiXCR; each CDR3 protein has one entry. The table includes 500,000 to 700,000 distinct CDR3 sequences, approximately 30% detected once. The sequencing input was blood. The source is a woman older than 75 in good health.

V usage is TRBV7-9 and J usage is TRBJ1-4; D is ambiguous. The germline V gene has CDR1 SEHNR and CDR2 FQNEAQ (reference sequence). The CDR3 has 17 residues. V was trimmed by 3 bases and J by 7 bases, leaving 21 bases between them. DNA of the CDR3: TGTGCCAGCAGCTTTTTTAGCGTCGGGGTCTTGGGTGAAAAACTGTTTTTT. As protein: CASSFFSVGVLGEKLFF.

With respect to this clonotype: This may stem from a read error, because a much larger clone lies one nucleotide away. The rearrangement links TRBV19 to TRBJ1-2, with a tentative D call TRBD1 (5 bases). CDR3 length: 13 residues. The germline V gene encodes CDR1 LNHDA and CDR2 SQIVND (reference sequence). The CDR3 loop is CAGSIGAISGYTF. CDR3 in DNA: TGTGCCGGTAGTATAGGGGCTATATCTGGCTACACCTTC. The full variable domain, completed using reference TRBV19 and TRBJ1-2, is DGGITQSPKYLFRKEGQNVTLSCEQNLNHDAMYWYRQDPGQGLRLIYYSQIVNDFQKGDIAEGYSVSREKKESFPLTVTSAQKNPTAFYLCAGSIGAISGYTFGSGTRLTVV.

This clonotype was seen only a few times. This chain joins TRBV19 and TRBJ2-1; the D is unclear. CDR3 size: 11 residues. V was cut by 8 bases and J by 4 bases, with 6 bases left in between. Germline V gives CDR1 LNHDA, CDR2 SQIVND (reference sequence). Here the CDR3 reads CASEEYNEQFF. CDR3 in DNA: TGTGCCAGTGAGGAGTACAATGAGCAGTTCTTC.

With respect to this clonotype: A clone one base away is much larger, so this may be a read error. The chain employs TRBV15 and TRBJ2-7, with a weak D call TRBD1 (6 bases). CDR1 is LNHNV, CDR2 YYDKDF, per germline (reference sequence). The CDR3 runs to 14 residues. Trimming cost V 4 bases and J 7 bases, with 17 bases left between them. CDR3 DNA: TGTGCCACCAGCAAGGGGGTAAATTACAATGAGCAGTACTTC. It is translated as CATSKGVNYNEQYF.

In its sample, this clonotype was seen many times. The chain has TRBV20-1 and TRBJ2-7; D not certain. There are 12 residues in the CDR3. Germline loops: CDR1 DFQATT, CDR2 SNEGSKA (reference sequence). Trimming shortened V by 5 bases and J by 6 bases, and 14 bases separated the two germline ends. The CDR3 protein is CSAPTRRSEQYF. The CDR3, as DNA: TGCAGTGCTCCGACACGCAGGAGCGAGCAGTACTTC.

In its sample, this clonotype was seen many times. The J gene is TRBJ1-1, the V gene TRBV15; TRBD1 matches 12 bases. The CDR3 sequence is 17 residues long. Unmatched junction bases numbered 15, after V lost 5 bases and J lost 8 bases. Germline V gene sequence: CDR1 LNHNV, CDR2 YYDKDF (reference sequence). The DNA of the CDR3 is TGTGCCACCAGCTCCGGGACAGGGGGCAGAAGAGGAAAAGAAGCTTTCTTT. This sequence encodes CATSSGTGGRRGKEAFF.

The chain uses TRBV6-5 and TRBJ1-1; weak D call: TRBD1 (5 bases). CDR1 and CDR2 (germline): MNHEY, SVGAGI. Deletions cut 4 bases from V and 8 bases from J, with 14 bases between. The CDR3 extends over 13 amino acids. The CDR3 is CASSSPRGVEAFF. CDR3 coding DNA: TGTGCCAGCAGTTCCCCACGGGGCGTCGAAGCTTTCTTT.

This chain uses TRBV9 with TRBJ1-5; 9 bases align to TRBD1. Losses at the gene ends were 4 bases for V and 1 base for J; bases not matched to a gene: 6. The CDR3 totals 16 residues. CDR1 is SGDLS, CDR2 YYNGEE, per germline. As DNA, the CDR3 is TGTGCCAGCAGCCAGGGGGGACAGGGAAGCAATCAGCCCCAGCATTTT. Its translation: CASSQGGQGSNQPQHF.

The sample holds many counts of this clonotype. The chain links TRBV27 to TRBJ1-1, with 10 bases aligning to TRBD1. The CDR3 loop spans 16 amino acids. Germline lookup yields CDR1 MNHEY and CDR2 SMNVEV (reference sequence). The V and J ends lost 5 bases and 5 bases, in that order; junction bases with no gene match: 11. The DNA of the CDR3 is TGTGCCAGCAGTCACCAGGGACAGGGGAAGGGGACTGAAGCTTTCTTT. This translates into CASSHQGQGKGTEAFF.

On this clonotype: A much larger clone is a single base away; this may be a read error. No conserved phenylalanine or tryptophan is present at the end of the CDR3, so a read error is the likely explanation. This chain connects TRBV6-6 to TRBJ1-4; a possible D gene is TRBD1 (6 bases). Germline-derived CDR1 and CDR2 are MNHNY and SVGAGI (reference sequence). The V end lost 2 bases, the J end lost 4 bases, and 8 bases lay between the germline ends. This CDR3 has 14 amino acids. The chain's CDR3 is CASSYKGGNEKLFL. In DNA, the CDR3 is TGTGCCAGCAGTTACAAGGGGGGTAATGAAAAACTGTTTTTG.

As for this clonotype: A much larger clone is a single base away; this may be a read error. The chain joins TRBV20-1 to TRBJ1-2, with D tentatively TRBD1 (5 bases). CDR1 and CDR2 (germline): DFQATT, SNEGSKA (reference sequence). V lost 4 bases to trimming and J lost 3 bases, with 12 bases between them. This CDR3 contains 13 residues. DNA for the CDR3: TGCAGTGCTACGCTAAGGGACTACTATGGCTACACCTTC. The encoded protein is CSATLRDYYGYTF.

The chain employs TRBV28 and TRBJ2-5, with a weak D call TRBD2 (6 bases). Trimming took 2 bases from V and 4 from J, leaving 11 bases between them. The V gene's germline CDR1 is MDHEN and CDR2 SYDVKM. The CDR3 has 14 amino acids. The CDR3 DNA sequence: TGTGCCAGCAGTTTAGACGGCGGGGTAGAGACCCAGTACTTC. Its translation: CASSLDGGVETQYF.

The chain uses TRBV27 and TRBJ2-5; weak D call: TRBD1 (6 bases). TRBJ2-7 matches the DNA end more closely, so the J call is doubtful. The V gene's germline CDR1 is MNHEY and CDR2 SMNVEV (reference sequence). This CDR3 has 17 residues. The CDR3 spells CASSRLPRSGGGHEQYF. The DNA of the CDR3 is TGTGCCAGCAGTCGCCTCCCCCGCTCTGGGGGCGGCCACGAGCAGTACTTC.

This rearrangement joins TRBV3-1 to TRBJ1-1; no clear D gene. This CDR3 has 14 amino acids. Germline lookup yields CDR1 LGHDT and CDR2 YNNKEL (reference sequence). The V gene lost 0 bases and the J gene lost 11 bases, with 16 bases spanning the gap. As DNA, the CDR3 is TGTGCCAGCAGCCAAGAGAGTTTAGCCTCAAACGCTTTCTTT. Translating gives CASSQESLASNAFF.

In this sample, this clonotype turned up a few times. The J gene is TRBJ1-1, the V gene TRBV6-1; D gene unclear. V shed 5 bases and J shed 4 bases, with 17 bases lying between them. Germline V lookup: CDR1 MNHNS, CDR2 SASEGT. The CDR3 loop spans 15 amino acids. CDR3 sequence: CASSSRRVTATEAFF. In DNA form, the CDR3 reads TGTGCCAGCAGTTCCCGAAGGGTAACAGCCACTGAAGCTTTCTTT.

In regard to this clonotype: A single base separates this from a much larger clone, so it may be a read error. The chain employs TRBV10-2 and TRBJ2-7; D might be TRBD2 (6 bases). This CDR3 contains 13 residues. Germline-derived CDR1 and CDR2 are WSHSY and SAAADI. The CDR3 protein is CASGEIWEVEQYF. The CDR3 region has the DNA TGCGCCAGCGGTGAGATTTGGGAGGTCGAGCAGTACTTC.

This chain connects TRBV11-2 to TRBJ2-1, with a tentative D call TRBD1 (6 bases). The V and J ends lost 4 bases and 7 bases respectively, with 14 bases between them. Germline V gives CDR1 SGHAT, CDR2 FQNNGV. The CDR3 totals 14 residues. CDR3 residues: CASSSRGNDNEQFF. Written as DNA, the CDR3 is TGTGCCAGCAGCTCCAGGGGAAATGATAATGAGCAGTTCTTC.

In its sample, this clonotype was seen many times. The chain carries TRBV6-2 or TRBV6-3 and TRBJ2-7; 12 nucleotides agree with TRBD1. Germline loops: CDR1 MNHEY, CDR2 SVGEGT. The J segment lost 7 bases and the V segment lost 6 bases, leaving 10 bases of the junction unmatched. CDR3 length equals 15 residues. CDR3 DNA: TGTGCCAGCAGGACTGGGACAGGGGGCATCAGGGAGCAGTACTTC. This translates into CASRTGTGGIREQYF.

The genes are TRBV5-1 and TRBJ1-2, with 12 positions matching TRBD1. V trimming: 0 bases; J trimming: 6 bases; junction bases outside the gene matches: 3. CDR3 length: 15 amino acids. Per the germline V gene, CDR1 is SGHRS and CDR2 is YFSETQ. The CDR3 DNA follows: TGCGCCAGCAGCTTGGAGGGACAGGGGGCGGATGGCTACACCTTC. This sequence encodes CASSLEGQGADGYTF.

This clonotype was picked up many times. CDR3 region: CATSRDLKRTGGFWETQYF. In DNA form, the CDR3 reads TGTGCCACCAGCAGAGATCTGAAGAGAACAGGGGGCTTTTGGGAGACCCAGTACTTC. The chain uses TRBV15 and TRBJ2-5, with TRBD1 identical over 9 bases. CDR3 length equals 19 residues. In germline, CDR1 is LNHNV, CDR2 YYDKDF (reference sequence). Germline trimming cut 0 bases from V and 5 bases from J; bases unmatched to any gene: 16.